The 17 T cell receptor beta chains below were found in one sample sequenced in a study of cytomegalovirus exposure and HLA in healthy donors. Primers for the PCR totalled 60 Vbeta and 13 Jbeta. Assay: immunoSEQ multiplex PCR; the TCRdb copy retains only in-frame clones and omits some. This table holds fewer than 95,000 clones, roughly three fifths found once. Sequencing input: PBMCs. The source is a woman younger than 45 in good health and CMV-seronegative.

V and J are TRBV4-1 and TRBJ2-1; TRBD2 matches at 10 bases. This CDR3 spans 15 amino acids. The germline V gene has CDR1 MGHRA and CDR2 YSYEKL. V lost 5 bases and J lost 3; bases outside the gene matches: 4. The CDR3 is CASSSRLAGYNEQFF. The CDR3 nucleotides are TGCGCCAGCAGCTCACGACTAGCGGGCTACAATGAGCAGTTCTTC.

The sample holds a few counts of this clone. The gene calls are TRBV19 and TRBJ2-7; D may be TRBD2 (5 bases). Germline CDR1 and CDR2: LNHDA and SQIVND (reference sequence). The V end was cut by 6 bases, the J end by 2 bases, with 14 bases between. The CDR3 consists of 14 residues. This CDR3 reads CASSQPGRPYEQYF. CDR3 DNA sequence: TGTGCCAGTAGCCAGCCGGGAAGACCCTACGAGCAGTACTTC.

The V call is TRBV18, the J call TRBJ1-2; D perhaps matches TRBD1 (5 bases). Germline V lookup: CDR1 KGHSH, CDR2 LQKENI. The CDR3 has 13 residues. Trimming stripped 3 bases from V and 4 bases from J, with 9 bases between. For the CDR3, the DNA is TGTGCCAGCTCACCGGGGCAGCGCTATGGCTACACCTTC. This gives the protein CASSPGQRYGYTF. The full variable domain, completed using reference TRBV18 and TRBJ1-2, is NAGVMQNPRHLVRRRGQEARLRCSPMKGHSHVYWYRQLPEEGLKFMVYLQKENIIDESGMPKERFSAEFPKEGPSILRIQQVVRGDSAAYFCASSPGQRYGYTFGSGTRLTVV.

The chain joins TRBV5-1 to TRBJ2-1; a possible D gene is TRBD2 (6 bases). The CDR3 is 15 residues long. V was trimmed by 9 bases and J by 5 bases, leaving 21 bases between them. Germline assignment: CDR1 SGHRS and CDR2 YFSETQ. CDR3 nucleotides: TGCGCCACCAGACCCCCCGGGGGTAGCGACAATGAGCAGTTCTTC. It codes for CATRPPGGSDNEQFF. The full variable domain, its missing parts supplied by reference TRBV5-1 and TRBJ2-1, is KAGVTQTPRYLIKTRGQQVTLSCSPISGHRSVSWYQQTPGQGLQFLFEYFSETQRNKGNFPGRFSGRQFSNSRSEMNVSTLELGDSALYLCATRPPGGSDNEQFFGPGTRLTVL.

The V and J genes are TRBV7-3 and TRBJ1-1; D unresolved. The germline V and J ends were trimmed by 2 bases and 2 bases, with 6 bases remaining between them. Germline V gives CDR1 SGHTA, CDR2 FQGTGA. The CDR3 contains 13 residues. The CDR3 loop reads CASSLELNTEAFF. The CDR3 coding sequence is TGTGCCAGCAGCTTAGAACTAAACACTGAAGCTTTCTTT. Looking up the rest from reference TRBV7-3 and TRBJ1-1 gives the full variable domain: GAGVSQTPSNKVTEKGKYVELRCDPISGHTALYWYRQSLGQGPEFLIYFQGTGAADDSGLPNDRFFAVRPEGSVSTLKIQRTERGDSAVYLCASSLELNTEAFFGQGTRLTVV.

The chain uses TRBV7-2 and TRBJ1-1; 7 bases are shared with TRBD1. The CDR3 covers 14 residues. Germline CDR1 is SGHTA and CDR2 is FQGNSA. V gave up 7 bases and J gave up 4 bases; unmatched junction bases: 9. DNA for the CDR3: TGTGCCAGCAAGCGACAGGGTTGGGGCACTGAAGCTTTCTTT. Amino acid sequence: CASKRQGWGTEAFF.

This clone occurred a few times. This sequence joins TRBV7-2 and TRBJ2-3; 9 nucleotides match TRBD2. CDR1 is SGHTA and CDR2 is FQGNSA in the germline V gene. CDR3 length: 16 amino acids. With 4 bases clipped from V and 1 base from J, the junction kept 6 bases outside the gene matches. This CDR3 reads CASSSSGRSGTDTQYF. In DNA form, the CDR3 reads TGTGCCAGCAGCTCGAGCGGGAGGTCGGGCACAGATACGCAGTATTTT. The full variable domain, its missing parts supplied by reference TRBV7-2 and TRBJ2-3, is GAGVSQSPSNKVTEKGKDVELRCDPISGHTALYWYRQSLGQGLEFLIYFQGNSAPDKSGLPSDRFSAERTGGSVSTLTIQRTQQEDSAVYLCASSSSGRSGTDTQYFGPGTRLTVL.

The DNA for the CDR3 is TGTGCCAGCAGTCCCCCCCAGAACACTGAAGCTTTCTTT. It specifies CASSPPQNTEAFF. V gene TRBV28 combines with J gene TRBJ1-1, with unresolved D. CDR3 length: 13 amino acids. Germline lookup yields CDR1 MDHEN and CDR2 SYDVKM. The germline V and J ends were trimmed by 5 bases and 1 base, with 8 bases remaining between them.

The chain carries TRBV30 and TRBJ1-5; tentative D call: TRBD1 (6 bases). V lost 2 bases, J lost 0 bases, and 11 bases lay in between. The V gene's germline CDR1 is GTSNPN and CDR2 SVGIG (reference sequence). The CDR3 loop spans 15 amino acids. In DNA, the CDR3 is TGTGCCTGGAGTACAGGGCCTGCTAGCAATCAGCCCCAGCATTTT. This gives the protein CAWSTGPASNQPQHF.

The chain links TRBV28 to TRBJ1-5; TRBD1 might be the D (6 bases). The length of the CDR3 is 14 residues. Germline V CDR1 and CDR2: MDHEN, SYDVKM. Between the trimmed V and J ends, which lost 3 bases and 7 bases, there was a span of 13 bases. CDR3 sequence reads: CASSFPAGAQPQHF. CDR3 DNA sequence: TGTGCCAGCAGTTTCCCCGCAGGGGCCCAGCCCCAGCATTTT.

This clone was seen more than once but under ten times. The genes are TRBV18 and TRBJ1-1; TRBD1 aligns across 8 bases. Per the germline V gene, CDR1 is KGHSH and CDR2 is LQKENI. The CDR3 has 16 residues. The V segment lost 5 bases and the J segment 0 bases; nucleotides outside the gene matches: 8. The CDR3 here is CASSALGQGVNTEAFF. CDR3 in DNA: TGTGCCAGCTCAGCACTTGGACAGGGCGTGAACACTGAAGCTTTCTTT.

The CDR3 loop is CASGPTVLSYEQYF. DNA of the CDR3: TGTGCCAGCGGGCCGACAGTACTCTCCTACGAGCAGTACTTC. The chain is built from TRBV7-6 and TRBJ2-7; D is possibly TRBD1 (5 bases). The ends were cut back, 8 bases at V and 0 bases at J, with 14 bases in the middle. There are 14 residues in the CDR3. Germline V gene data show CDR1 as SGHVS and CDR2 as FNYEAQ.

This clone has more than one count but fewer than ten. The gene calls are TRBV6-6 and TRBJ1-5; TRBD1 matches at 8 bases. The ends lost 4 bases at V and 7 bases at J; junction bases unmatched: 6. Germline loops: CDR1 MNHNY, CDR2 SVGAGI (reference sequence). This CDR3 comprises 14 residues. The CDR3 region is CASSSGGSGQPQHF. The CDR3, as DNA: TGTGCCAGCAGTTCAGGGGGCTCCGGGCAGCCCCAGCATTTT.

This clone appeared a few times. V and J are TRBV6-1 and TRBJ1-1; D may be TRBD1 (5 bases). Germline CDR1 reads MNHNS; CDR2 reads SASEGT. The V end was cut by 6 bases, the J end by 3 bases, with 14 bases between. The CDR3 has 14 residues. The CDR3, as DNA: TGTGCCAGCAGCCTAAGCGGGGGGGACACTGAAGCTTTCTTT. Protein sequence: CASSLSGGDTEAFF.

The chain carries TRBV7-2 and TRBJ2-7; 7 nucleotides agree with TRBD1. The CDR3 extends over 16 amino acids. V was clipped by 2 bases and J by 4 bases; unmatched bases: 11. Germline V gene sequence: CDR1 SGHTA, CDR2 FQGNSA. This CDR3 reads CASSLSARDRGYEQYF. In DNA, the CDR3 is TGTGCCAGCAGCTTATCGGCGAGGGACAGAGGATACGAGCAGTACTTC.

This chain's CDR3 is CASSLALQGSYNEQFF. CDR3 nucleotide sequence: TGCGCCAGCAGCTTGGCCCTACAGGGCTCCTACAATGAGCAGTTCTTC. The chain uses TRBV5-1 and TRBJ2-1, with a possible D match to TRBD1 (6 bases). The CDR3 spans 16 residues. Trimming stripped 0 bases from V and 0 bases from J, with 10 bases between. The germline V gene has CDR1 SGHRS and CDR2 YFSETQ.

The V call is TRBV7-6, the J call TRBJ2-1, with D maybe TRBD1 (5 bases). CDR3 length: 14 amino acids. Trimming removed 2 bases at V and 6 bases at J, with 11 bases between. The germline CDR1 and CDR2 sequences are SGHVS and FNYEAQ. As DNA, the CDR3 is TGTGCCAGCAGCTTACAGGGAATGGTCAATGAGCAGTTCTTC. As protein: CASSLQGMVNEQFF.